This T cell receptor beta chain originates from a study of T cell responses to AZD1222 COVID-19 vaccine. CDR3 size: 16 residues. Germline V gives CDR1 LGHNA, CDR2 YSLEER. V was clipped by 0 bases and J by 3 bases, with 15 bases between them. Concerning this clone itself: Its antigen is unknown.

TCRdb's copy holds only in-frame clones and misses some; the assay was immunoSEQ multiplex PCR. The sample lists fewer than 250,000 clones, 85% to 95% occurring once. Whole-study results and caveats: Vaccine-associated CD4 TCRs spanned spike, dominant at 160-218 and 743-854. Without day 14 samples, only post-peak T cell repertoires were studied.

The sequenced sample was peripheral blood, obtained on day 0 of AZD1222 vaccination. This receptor was taken from an adult in good health. The chain carries TRBV4-3 and TRBJ2-7; tentative D call: TRBD1 (5 bases). The CDR3 here is CASSQDYGRAVYEQYF. CDR3 DNA: TGCGCCAGCAGCCAAGATTATGGCAGGGCGGTCTACGAGCAGTACTTC.